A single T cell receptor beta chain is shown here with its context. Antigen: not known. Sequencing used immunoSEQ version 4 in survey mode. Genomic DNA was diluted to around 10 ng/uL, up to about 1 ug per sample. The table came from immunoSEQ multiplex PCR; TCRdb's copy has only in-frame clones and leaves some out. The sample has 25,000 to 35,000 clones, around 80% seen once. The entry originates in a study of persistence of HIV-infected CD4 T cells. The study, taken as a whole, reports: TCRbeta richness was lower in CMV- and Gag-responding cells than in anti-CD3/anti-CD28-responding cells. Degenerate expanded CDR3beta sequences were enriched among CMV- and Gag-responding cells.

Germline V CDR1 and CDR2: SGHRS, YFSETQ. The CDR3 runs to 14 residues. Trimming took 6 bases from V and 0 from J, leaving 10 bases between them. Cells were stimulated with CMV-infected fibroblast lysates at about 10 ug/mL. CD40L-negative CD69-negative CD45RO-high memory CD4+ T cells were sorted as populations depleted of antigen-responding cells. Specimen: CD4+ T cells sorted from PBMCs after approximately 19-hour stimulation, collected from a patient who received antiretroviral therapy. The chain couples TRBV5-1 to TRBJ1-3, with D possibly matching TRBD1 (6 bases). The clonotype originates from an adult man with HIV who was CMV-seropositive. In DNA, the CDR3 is TGCGCCAGCACGGACAGTAGCTCTGGAAACACCATATATTTT. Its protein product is CASTDSSSGNTIYF.